This T cell receptor (beta chain) was recovered during a study of T cells in Graves' hyperthyroidism and ophthalmopathy (dated by TCRdb to between 2018 and 2021). With respect to the entire study: Peripheral blood samples were taken at initial diagnosis, before any treatment was given. To identify TCR V-J signatures that set the groups apart, the researchers used a discovery cohort of 90 to 100 patients, made up of 43 with Graves' ophthalmopathy and some 56 with stable Graves' hyperthyroidism. Whether ophthalmopathy could be predicted prospectively was tested in an independent validation cohort made up of 18 to 20 hyperthyroidism patients plus 17 patients who later progressed to ophthalmopathy. The 100 discovery patients were randomly split 7:3 into training and test sets. In more than 5 Graves' hyperthyroidism patients, the study also compared T-cell repertoires from thyroid tissue with T-cell repertoires from blood. Once sampling was done, hyperthyroidism patients were given methimazole at a starting dose of 30 mg daily, whereas ophthalmopathy patients were given high-dose intravenous methylprednisolone. The paper reports TCR Vbeta CDR3 sequencing of approximately 130 peripheral blood samples: approximately 41 ophthalmopathy, under 80 hyperthyroidism and 17 progressor patients. General study outcomes and caveats: Most expanded thyroid clonotypes (frequency above 0.001) were also found in blood, which suggests that blood repertoires may mirror thyroid immune responses. During validation, the model predicted progression to ophthalmopathy a median of roughly 7.1 months ahead of onset, with 70.59% sensitivity and roughly 72% specificity. No statistical method was used to set the sample size in advance, and investigators knew the group allocation. A 13 V-J signature model separated ophthalmopathy from stable hyperthyroidism, with just over 85% sensitivity and 81% to 83% specificity in cross-validation and 80%/75% in testing.

This clonotype was counted many times. Its antigen remains undetermined. No base quality information exists; no much larger clone differs at one position. The CDR3 starts with the cysteine, ends with the phenylalanine, and has 13 residues. Only CDR3 DNA remains: 39 bases, in frame from the first base. Deletion took 3 bases off V and 4 bases off J, with a span of 7 bases between the germline ends. From the germline V gene, CDR1 is KGHSH and CDR2 is LQKENI. The TCR beta CDR3 regions were amplified from the RNA transcripts. The first round of RT-PCR for the TCR CDR3 was performed with the HTBI primer set and the Qiagen OneStep RT-PCR kit. Libraries were constructed in a second round of multiplex PCR, after which size selection and purification were performed. The libraries were sequenced on an Illumina HiSeq2000 using paired-end 100 bp reads. Per the source publication's procedure: SOAPnuke was used to process the raw data, removing reads that contained adapters or uncalled bases, had a mean Phred below 15, or lacked an exact match to the constant primer or identifier. COPE v1.2.5 was used to merge the high-quality paired reads, and each unique nucleotide sequence was defined as a clonotype. Clonotypes were aligned to IMGT TRBV, TRBD and TRBJ reference segments using MiTCR v1.1. The analysis was restricted to V-J combinations with a frequency above 0.0001, which together covered 98% to 99.2% of the repertoires. The TCS score was defined as the ratio of F50 (clonal expansion) to E x V (chaos), calculated using BLOSUM62-based TCRdist between CDR3 peptides within each V-J. Welch's t-statistics and random forest reduced approximately 520 V-J features to 13, which were used in a naive Bayes classifier (R e1071). TCRdb trimmed public reads at Q25 via fastp, called clones via MiXCR and kept in-frame beta chains. Every entry covers one CDR3 protein and lists the most common genes and DNA from its rows. The V and J calls were not made by the authors but by TCRdb's processing. This sample holds around 360,000 distinct CDR3 sequences; 15% were observed only once. The ten most abundant clones make up under 25% of the sample.

Ophthalmopathy patients had moderately to severely active disease, with a Clinical Activity Score of 3 or more, a NOSPECS grade of 4 or more, and a disease duration of less than 3 months. Patients with uncontrolled infections, other autoimmune diseases, pregnancy or lactation were excluded. Diagnoses relied on clinical symptoms, serum thyroxine and TRAb, thyroid ultrasound and orbital computed tomography. PBMCs were isolated from 10 ml of fresh peripheral blood by Ficoll-Paque density gradient centrifugation. Trizol reagent was used to extract total RNA, and RNA quality was then checked on an Agilent 2100 Bioanalyzer.

The sequence is built from TRBV18 and TRBJ1-5; no D gene can be assigned with confidence. The origin of this receptor is a woman in her sixties or seventies with Graves' ophthalmopathy. The sample consisted of blood. The CDR3 loop reads CASSPRENQPQHF. At the DNA level, the sequence is TGTGCCAGCTCACCGAGGGAGAATCAGCCCCAGCATTTT.